This T cell receptor (beta chain) came from a study of shared clonotypes between healthy human individuals. The study, taken as a whole, reports: Clonotypes which were not shared had lower generation probabilities than clonotypes that all four donors shared.

Using immunoSEQ multiplex PCR, the repertoire was profiled, and TCRdb retains in-frame clones only, with some absent. The sample consists of millions of clones, 90% to 95% of them appearing once. V shed 8 bases, J shed 1 base, and the junction held 7 bases outside the gene matches. The CDR3 has 15 residues. Germline CDR1 is MDHEN and CDR2 is SYDVKM. Concerning this clone: Its antigen remains unknown.

The chain combines TRBV28 with TRBJ2-5; 10 bases align to TRBD1. The sequence derives from a man younger than 30 in good health. Sequenced: naive CD4+ T cells sorted from blood. Subset given: CD45RA+ positively selected. The CDR3 DNA sequence: TGTGCCAGCGGAACAAGGACAGGGGGCCAAGAGACCCAGTACTTC. Its translation: CASGTRTGGQETQYF.